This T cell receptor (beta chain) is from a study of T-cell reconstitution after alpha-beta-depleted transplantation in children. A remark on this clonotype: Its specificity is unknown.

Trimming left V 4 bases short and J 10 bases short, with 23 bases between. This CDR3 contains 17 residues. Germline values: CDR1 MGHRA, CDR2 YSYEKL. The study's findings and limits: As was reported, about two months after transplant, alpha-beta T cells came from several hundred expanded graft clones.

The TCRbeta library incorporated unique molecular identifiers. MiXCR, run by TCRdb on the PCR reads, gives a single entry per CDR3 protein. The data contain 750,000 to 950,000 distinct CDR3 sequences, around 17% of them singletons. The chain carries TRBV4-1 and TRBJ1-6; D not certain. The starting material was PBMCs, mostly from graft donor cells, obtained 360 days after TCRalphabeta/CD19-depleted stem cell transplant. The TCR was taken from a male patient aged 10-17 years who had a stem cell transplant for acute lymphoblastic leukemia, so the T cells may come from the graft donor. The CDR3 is CASSRGPRLIGWSPLHF. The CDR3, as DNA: TGCGCCAGCAGCCGTGGACCTCGCTTAATCGGGTGGTCACCCCTCCACTTT.